The 5 T cell receptor beta chains given below trace back to one sample, sequenced in a study of CD8 T cells in Susac syndrome. With random hexamers, roughly 0.5 to 1 ug RNA was reverse transcribed. TCRdb used MiXCR to reprocess the immunoSEQ multiplex PCR reads, holding one entry per CDR3 protein. The table has around 140,000 distinct CDR3 sequences, over 80% seen once; the top ten hold around 0.49%. Sequencing input: CD8+ T cells from PBMCs. The receptors originated from a human donor with multiple sclerosis.

This clonotype appeared once. The rearrangement links TRBV27 to TRBJ2-5; TRBD2 matches 11 bases. This CDR3 is 19 amino acids long. Germline CDR1 MNHEY, CDR2 SMNVEV (reference sequence). V lost 1 base to trimming and J lost 3 bases; unmatched junction nucleotides: 13. CDR3 DNA sequence: TGTGCCAGCAGTTTATATACCCCCCCTAGCGGGAGGAAAAAAGAGACCCAGTACTTC. It is translated as CASSLYTPPSGRKKETQYF.

The CDR3 sequence is CASSEGVRTEAFF. Here the CDR3 DNA reads TGTGCCAGCAGTGAAGGGGTGAGGACTGAAGCTTTCTTT. V gene TRBV6-2 or TRBV6-3 combines with J gene TRBJ1-1, with a weak D call TRBD1 (5 bases). From germline, CDR1 is MNHEY and CDR2 SVGEGT. Trimming stripped 5 bases from V and 5 bases from J, with 12 bases between. CDR3 size: 13 residues.

The J gene is TRBJ2-1, the V gene TRBV30; TRBD2 aligns across 8 bases. Trimming took 5 bases from V and 2 from J; bases not matched to a gene: 2. Germline values: CDR1 GTSNPN, CDR2 SVGIG (reference sequence). The CDR3 is 13 residues long. CDR3: CAWSGGPYNEQFF. CDR3 DNA sequence: TGTGCCTGGTCGGGGGGGCCCTACAATGAGCAGTTCTTC.

The chain recombines TRBV24-1 with TRBJ2-5; 12 bases agree with TRBD2. Germline V gene sequence: CDR1 KGHDR, CDR2 SFDVKD. The CDR3 sequence is 16 residues long. J was trimmed by 2 bases and V by 5 bases; bases with no gene match: 5. The CDR3 reads CATSGRTSGIQETQYF. CDR3 bases: TGTGCCACCAGTGGTCGGACTAGCGGGATACAAGAGACCCAGTACTTC.

J is TRBJ2-2 and V is TRBV27; D not resolved. V was clipped by 3 bases and J by 3 bases, with 2 bases between them. Germline V gene data show CDR1 as MNHEY and CDR2 as SMNVEV (reference sequence). This CDR3 region has 12 residues. This chain's CDR3 is CASSFYTGELFF. Here the CDR3 DNA reads TGTGCCAGCAGTTTCTACACCGGGGAGCTGTTTTTT.